These 14 T cell receptor beta chains were sequenced from one sample in a study of blood T cell repertoires in COVID-19. Repertoires were generated with immunoSEQ multiplex PCR, while TCRdb's copy carries only in-frame clones and drops some. The sample consists of tens of thousands of clones, approximately 80% of them appearing once. The specimen was peripheral blood. The source is a woman older than 75 with active or convalescent COVID-19.

CDR3: CASSSGTGLWGSPLHF. The CDR3, as DNA: TGCGCCAGCAGCTCCGGGACAGGACTCTGGGGTTCACCCCTCCACTTT. This chain uses TRBV5-1 with TRBJ1-6; the match to TRBD1 covers 8 bases. The length of the CDR3 is 16 residues. The germline CDR1 and CDR2 sequences are SGHRS and YFSETQ. Losses at the gene ends were 3 bases for V and 9 bases for J; bases not matched to a gene: 11.

This clone was picked up a small number of times. V and J are TRBV7-3 and TRBJ2-2, with 8 nucleotides matching TRBD1. In germline, CDR1 is SGHTA, CDR2 FQGTGA. This CDR3 spans 14 amino acids. Germline trimming cut 6 bases from V and 4 bases from J; bases unmatched to any gene: 4. The CDR3 DNA sequence: TGTGCCAGCAGACAGGACAGGGCCACCGGGGAGCTGTTTTTT. Translating it yields CASRQDRATGELFF.

The rearrangement links TRBV15 to TRBJ2-7; TRBD1 aligns across 8 bases. The CDR3 length is 15 residues. The V gene end was trimmed by 1 base and the J gene end by 2 bases; junction bases not matched to a gene: 4. Germline lookup yields CDR1 LNHNV and CDR2 YYDKDF (reference sequence). The CDR3 is CATSRGRGQAYEQYF. The CDR3 region has the DNA TGTGCCACCAGCAGAGGCAGGGGACAGGCCTACGAGCAGTACTTC.

The rearrangement joins TRBV27 to TRBJ2-1, with TRBD2 identical over 16 bases. CDR3 length: 17 residues. CDR1 is MNHEY and CDR2 is SMNVEV in the germline V gene (reference sequence). Germline trimming cut 5 bases from V and 6 bases from J; bases unmatched to any gene: 7. CDR3 nucleotide sequence: TGTGCCAGCAGTGTCGGGACTAGCGGGGGGGCCATCAATGAGCAGTTCTTC. This sequence encodes CASSVGTSGGAINEQFF.

V usage is TRBV3-1 (or the pseudogene TRBV3-2) and J usage is TRBJ2-3; possible D gene TRBD2, 5 bases. The CDR3 is 16 amino acids. Germline CDR1 reads LGHDT; CDR2 reads YNNKEL (reference sequence). Between the trimmed V and J ends, which lost 4 bases and 0 bases, there was a span of 14 bases. This CDR3 is CASSPGRGTSTDTQYF. The CDR3 DNA follows: TGTGCCAGCAGCCCTGGACGGGGAACTAGCACAGATACGCAGTATTTT.

This sequence joins TRBV6-4 and TRBJ2-2; a weak D match, TRBD1 (5 bases). Germline V CDR1 and CDR2: MRHNA, SNTAGT. The V and J ends lost 3 bases and 6 bases respectively, with 11 bases between them. This CDR3 has 14 residues. This chain's CDR3 is CASSEQGPAGELFF. In nucleotides, the CDR3 is TGTGCCAGCAGTGAGCAGGGTCCTGCCGGGGAGCTGTTTTTT.

This clone was counted once. This chain uses TRBV25-1 with TRBJ2-1; 7 bases fit TRBD2. The CDR3 loop spans 14 amino acids. Losses at the gene ends were 6 bases for V and 9 bases for J; bases not matched to a gene: 11. CDR1 and CDR2 from the germline V gene are MGHDK and SYGVNS. The CDR3 coding sequence is TGTGCCAGCAGCCCCTACCTCGGGGGGACTGAGCAGTTCTTC. The encoded protein is CASSPYLGGTEQFF.

This chain joins TRBV28 and TRBJ2-1; perhaps TRBD2 as D (7 bases). Germline CDR1 is MDHEN and CDR2 is SYDVKM. CDR3 length equals 14 residues. V lost 8 bases and J 1 base, leaving 12 bases between the germline ends. CDR3 in amino acids: CASRGGGSYNEQFF. CDR3 DNA: TGTGCCAGCCGGGGAGGGGGGTCCTACAATGAGCAGTTCTTC.

The chain's CDR3 is CASSLGTPQGLRGYTF. The DNA for the CDR3 is TGCGCCAGCAGCTTGGGGACACCACAGGGATTGCGTGGCTACACCTTC. The rearrangement joins TRBV5-1 to TRBJ1-2; TRBD1 is a possible D gene (6 bases). The CDR3 totals 16 residues. V shed 0 bases and J shed 7 bases, with 19 bases lying between them. CDR1 is SGHRS, CDR2 YFSETQ, per germline.

V is TRBV4-2 and J is TRBJ2-1; D is unclear. CDR3 size: 13 residues. With 0 bases removed from V and 5 bases from J, the gap between germline ends came to 5 bases. Germline V gene sequence: CDR1 LGHNA, CDR2 YNFKEQ. The CDR3 is CASSQDRDNEQFF. The CDR3 DNA is TGTGCCAGCAGCCAAGATCGCGACAATGAGCAGTTCTTC.

The V call is TRBV7-3, the J call TRBJ2-5; TRBD1 matches at 7 bases. CDR1 is SGHTA, CDR2 FQGTGA, per germline. This CDR3 spans 17 amino acids. Unmatched junction bases numbered 9, after V lost 0 bases and J lost 2 bases. The CDR3 protein is CASSLTPRTGAQETQYF. The CDR3 coding sequence is TGTGCCAGCAGCTTAACCCCCCGGACAGGAGCACAAGAGACCCAGTACTTC.

The genes are TRBV11-2 and TRBJ1-2; D ambiguous. CDR1 SGHAT and CDR2 FQNNGV come from the germline V gene. The CDR3 runs to 14 residues. The V end was cut by 0 bases, the J end by 4 bases, with 9 bases between. The CDR3 region is CASSLDHIGYGYTF. The DNA for the CDR3 is TGTGCCAGCAGCTTAGATCATATCGGCTATGGCTACACCTTC. Filled out from reference TRBV11-2 and TRBJ1-2, the complete variable domain reads EAGVAQSPRYKIIEKRQSVAFWCNPISGHATLYWYQQILGQGPKLLIQFQNNGVVDDSQLPKDRFSAERLKGVDSTLKIQPAKLEDSAVYLCASSLDHIGYGYTFGSGTRLTVV.

V and J are TRBV20-1 and TRBJ1-5; weak D call: TRBD1 (5 bases). The CDR3 runs to 14 residues. Germline lookup yields CDR1 DFQATT and CDR2 SNEGSKA (reference sequence). The germline V and J ends were trimmed by 5 bases and 2 bases, with 13 bases remaining between them. In nucleotides, the CDR3 is TGCAGTGCTCGTGGGGCCAGGGGCAATCAGCCCCAGCATTTT. Residues: CSARGARGNQPQHF.

The CDR3 region has the DNA TGTGCCAGCAGCACCCTGGACAGAGCGTATGAAAAACTGTTTTTT. Translated, it gives CASSTLDRAYEKLFF. This chain links TRBV14 with TRBJ1-4, with D possibly TRBD1 on 6 matching bases. Trimming took off 5 bases at V and 6 bases at J, with 16 bases between the two ends. The CDR3 spans 15 residues. Germline assignment: CDR1 SGHDN and CDR2 FVKESK.